The subject of this entry is one T cell receptor (beta chain). The antigen is not known. The CDR3 is made up of 13 amino acids. CDR1 and CDR2 (germline): MNHNS, SASEGT. V was trimmed by 8 bases and J by 3 bases, leaving 11 bases between them. The authors ran a second PCR of about 6 to 11 cycles using a sample-barcoded 5' primer and a J-beta primer mix. TCRdb processed the 5' RACE reads anew with MiXCR; each CDR3 protein has one entry. The data hold around 800,000 distinct CDR3 sequences, with around 62% observed a single time. The data were obtained in a study of blood T cells in healthy people across ages. Notes on the study in general: When set beside aged donors, long-lived donors presented more naive CD4+ cells and higher diversity.

This rearrangement joins TRBV6-1 to TRBJ1-5; D perhaps matches TRBD1 (6 bases). The material sequenced was blood. The TCR was taken from a man under 40 in good health. The CDR3 is CASLGQLNQPQHF. The CDR3 DNA follows: TGTGCCAGCTTAGGACAGCTCAATCAGCCCCAGCATTTT.